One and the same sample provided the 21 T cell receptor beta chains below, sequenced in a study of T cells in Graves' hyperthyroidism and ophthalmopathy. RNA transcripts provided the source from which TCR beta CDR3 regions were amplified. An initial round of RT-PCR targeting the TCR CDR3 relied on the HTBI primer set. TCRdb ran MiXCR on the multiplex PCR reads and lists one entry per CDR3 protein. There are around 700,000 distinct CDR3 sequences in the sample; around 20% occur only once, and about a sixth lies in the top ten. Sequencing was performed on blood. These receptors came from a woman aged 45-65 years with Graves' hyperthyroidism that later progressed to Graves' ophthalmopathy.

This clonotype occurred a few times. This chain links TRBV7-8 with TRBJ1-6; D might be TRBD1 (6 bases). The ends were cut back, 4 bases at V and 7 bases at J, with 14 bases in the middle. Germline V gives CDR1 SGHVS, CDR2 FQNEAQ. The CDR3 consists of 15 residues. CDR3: CASSSQGSGNSPLHF. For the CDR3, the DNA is TGTGCCAGCAGCTCACAGGGCTCGGGCAATTCACCCCTCCACTTT.

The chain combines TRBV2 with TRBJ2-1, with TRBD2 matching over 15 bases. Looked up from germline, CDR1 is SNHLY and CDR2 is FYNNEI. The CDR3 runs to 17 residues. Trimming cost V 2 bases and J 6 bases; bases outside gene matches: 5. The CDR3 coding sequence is TGTGCCAGCAGTGAACCGAGGACTAGCGGGGGGGCCAATGAGCAGTTCTTC. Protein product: CASSEPRTSGGANEQFF.

For the CDR3, the DNA is TGTGCCAGCAGTGAATTCAGGGGGACTGAAGCTTTCTTT. Its protein product is CASSEFRGTEAFF. The rearrangement links TRBV25-1 to TRBJ1-1; 7 nucleotides line up with TRBD1. The trim removed 1 base at V and 5 bases at J, leaving 1 base unmatched. The CDR3 sequence is 13 residues long. From germline, CDR1 is MGHDK and CDR2 SYGVNS.

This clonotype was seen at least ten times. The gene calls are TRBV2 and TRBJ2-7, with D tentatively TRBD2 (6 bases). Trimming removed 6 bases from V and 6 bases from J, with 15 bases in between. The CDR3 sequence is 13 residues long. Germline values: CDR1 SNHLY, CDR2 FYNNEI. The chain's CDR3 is CASRTGTSVEQYF. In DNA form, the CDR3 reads TGTGCCAGCAGAACTGGGACTTCCGTCGAGCAGTACTTC.

The CDR3 loop reads CASSQVRRSQGTGRQETQYF. The CDR3, as DNA: TGTGCCAGCAGCCAAGTCCGTCGGAGTCAAGGGACAGGCCGACAAGAGACCCAGTACTTC. The chain carries TRBV3-1 and TRBJ2-5, with 8 bases lining up with TRBD1. The CDR3 loop spans 20 amino acids. Germline values: CDR1 LGHDT, CDR2 YNNKEL (reference sequence). The V gene end was trimmed by 1 base and the J gene end by 2 bases; junction bases not matched to a gene: 18.

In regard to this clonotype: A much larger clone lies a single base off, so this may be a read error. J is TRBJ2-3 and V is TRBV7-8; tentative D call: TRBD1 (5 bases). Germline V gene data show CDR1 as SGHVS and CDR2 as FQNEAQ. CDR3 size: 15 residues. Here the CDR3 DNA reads TGTGCCAGCAGCTTAGAGGGCAGAAGCACAGGTACGCAGTATTTT. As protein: CASSLEGRSTGTQYF.

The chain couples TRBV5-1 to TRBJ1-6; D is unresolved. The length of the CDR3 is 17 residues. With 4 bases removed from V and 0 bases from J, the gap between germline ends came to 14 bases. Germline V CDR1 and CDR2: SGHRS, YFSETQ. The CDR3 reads CASSPREDSSYNSPLHF. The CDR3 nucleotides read TGCGCCAGCAGCCCGAGGGAGGATAGCTCCTATAATTCACCCCTCCACTTT. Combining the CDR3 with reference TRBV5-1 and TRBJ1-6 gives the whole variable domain KAGVTQTPRYLIKTRGQQVTLSCSPISGHRSVSWYQQTPGQGLQFLFEYFSETQRNKGNFPGRFSGRQFSNSRSEMNVSTLELGDSALYLCASSPREDSSYNSPLHFGNGTRLTVT.

CDR3 nucleotide sequence: TGTGCCAGCAGTTACGGCGGAACTGGTGAAGCTTTCTTT. This codes for CASSYGGTGEAFF. The chain employs TRBV6-5 and TRBJ1-1, with unresolved D. V lost 2 bases to trimming and J lost 7 bases, with 11 bases between them. Germline V lookup: CDR1 MNHEY, CDR2 SVGAGI. The CDR3 loop spans 13 amino acids.

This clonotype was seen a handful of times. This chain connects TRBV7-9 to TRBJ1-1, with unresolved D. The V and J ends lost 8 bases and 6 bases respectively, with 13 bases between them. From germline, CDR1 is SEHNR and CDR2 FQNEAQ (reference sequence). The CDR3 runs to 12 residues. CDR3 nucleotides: TGTGCCAGCTTGGGTTTGACTGCTGAAGCTTTCTTT. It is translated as CASLGLTAEAFF. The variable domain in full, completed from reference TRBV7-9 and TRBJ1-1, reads DTGVSQNPRHKITKRGQNVTFRCDPISEHNRLYWYRQTLGQGPEFLTYFQNEAQLEKSRLLSDRFSAERPKGSFSTLEIQRTEQGDSAMYLCASLGLTAEAFFGQGTRLTVV.

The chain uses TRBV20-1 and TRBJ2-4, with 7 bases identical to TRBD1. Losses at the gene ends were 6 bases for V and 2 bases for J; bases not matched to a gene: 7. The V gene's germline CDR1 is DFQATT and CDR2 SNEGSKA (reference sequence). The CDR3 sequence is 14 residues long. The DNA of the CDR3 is TGCAGTGCGAGGGGGCGCGGTTCCAAAAACATTCAGTACTTC. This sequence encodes CSARGRGSKNIQYF.

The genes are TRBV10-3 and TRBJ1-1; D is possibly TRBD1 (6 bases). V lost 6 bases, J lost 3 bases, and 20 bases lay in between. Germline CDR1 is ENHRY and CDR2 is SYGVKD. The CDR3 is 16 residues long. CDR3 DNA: TGTGCCATCAGCGCCAGGCGGGGGGCGGTGGACACTGAAGCTTTCTTT. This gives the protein CAISARRGAVDTEAFF.

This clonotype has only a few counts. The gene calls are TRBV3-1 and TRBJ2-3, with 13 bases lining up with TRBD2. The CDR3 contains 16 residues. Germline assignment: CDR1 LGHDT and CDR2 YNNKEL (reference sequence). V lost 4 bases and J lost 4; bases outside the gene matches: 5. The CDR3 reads CASSLPLAGGSDTQYF. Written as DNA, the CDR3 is TGTGCCAGCAGCCTCCCACTAGCGGGGGGGTCAGATACGCAGTATTTT.

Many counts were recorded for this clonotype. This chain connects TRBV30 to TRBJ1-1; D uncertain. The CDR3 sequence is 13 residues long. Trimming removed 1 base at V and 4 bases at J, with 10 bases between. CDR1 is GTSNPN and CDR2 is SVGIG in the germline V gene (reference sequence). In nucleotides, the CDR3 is TGTGCCTGGAGTGCCACGTGGGGCACTGAAGCTTTCTTT. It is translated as CAWSATWGTEAFF.

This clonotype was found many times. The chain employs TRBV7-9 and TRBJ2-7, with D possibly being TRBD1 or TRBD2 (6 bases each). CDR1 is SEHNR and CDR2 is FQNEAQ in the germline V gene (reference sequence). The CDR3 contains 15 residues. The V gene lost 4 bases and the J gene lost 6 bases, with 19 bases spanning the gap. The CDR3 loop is CASSSGDFRTTEQYF. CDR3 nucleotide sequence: TGTGCCAGCAGCTCAGGGGACTTCAGGACTACCGAGCAGTACTTC.

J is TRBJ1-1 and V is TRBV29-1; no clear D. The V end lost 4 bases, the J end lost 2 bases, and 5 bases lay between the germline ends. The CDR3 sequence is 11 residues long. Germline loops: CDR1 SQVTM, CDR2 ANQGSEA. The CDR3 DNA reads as TGCAGCGTTGGGTATAACACTGAAGCTTTCTTT. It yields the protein CSVGYNTEAFF.

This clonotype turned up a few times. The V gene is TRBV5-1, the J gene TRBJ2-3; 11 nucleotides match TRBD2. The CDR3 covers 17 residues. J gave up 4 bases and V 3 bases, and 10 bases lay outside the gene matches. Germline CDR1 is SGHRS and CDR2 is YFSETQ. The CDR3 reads CASSSVIAGGPADTQYF. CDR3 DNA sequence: TGCGCCAGCAGCTCGGTAATAGCGGGGGGGCCGGCAGATACGCAGTATTTT.

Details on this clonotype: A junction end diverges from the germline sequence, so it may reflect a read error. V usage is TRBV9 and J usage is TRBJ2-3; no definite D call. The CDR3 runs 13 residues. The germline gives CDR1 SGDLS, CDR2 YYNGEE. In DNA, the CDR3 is TGTGCCAGCAGCGTAACGGAGTTAGATACGCAATATTTT. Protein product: CASSVTELDTQYF.

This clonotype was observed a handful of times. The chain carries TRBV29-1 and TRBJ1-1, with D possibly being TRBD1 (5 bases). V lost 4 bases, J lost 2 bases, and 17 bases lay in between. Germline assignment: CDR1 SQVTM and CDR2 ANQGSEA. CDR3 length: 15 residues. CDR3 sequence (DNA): TGCAGCGTTGTACGGGGGGTGCTTACCAACACTGAAGCTTTCTTT. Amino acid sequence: CSVVRGVLTNTEAFF.

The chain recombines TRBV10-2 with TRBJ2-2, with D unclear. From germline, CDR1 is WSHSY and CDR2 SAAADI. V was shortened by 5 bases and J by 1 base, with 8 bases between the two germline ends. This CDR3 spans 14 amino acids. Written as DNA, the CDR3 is TGCGCCAGCAGTATATTCGGGAACACCGGGGAGCTGTTTTTT. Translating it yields CASSIFGNTGELFF.

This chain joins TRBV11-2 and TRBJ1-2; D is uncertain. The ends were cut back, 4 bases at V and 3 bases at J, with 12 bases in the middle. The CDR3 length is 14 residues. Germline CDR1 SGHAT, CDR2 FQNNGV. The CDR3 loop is CASSSITQDYGYTF. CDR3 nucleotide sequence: TGTGCCAGCAGCTCAATAACCCAGGACTATGGCTACACCTTC.

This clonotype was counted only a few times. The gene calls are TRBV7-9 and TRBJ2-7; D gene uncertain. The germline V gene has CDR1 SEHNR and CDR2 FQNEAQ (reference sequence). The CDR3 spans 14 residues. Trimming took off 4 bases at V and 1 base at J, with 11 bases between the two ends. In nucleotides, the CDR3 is TGTGCCAGCAGCTATCCTGAGAGGTCCTACGAGCAGTACTTC. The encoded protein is CASSYPERSYEQYF.